Listed here are 13 T cell receptor beta chains from one sample, sequenced in a study of blood T cell repertoires in COVID-19. Sequencing used immunoSEQ multiplex PCR; TCRdb keeps in-frame clones, though not all of them. The sample consists of fewer than 150,000 clones, roughly 85% of them appearing once. Sequenced sample: peripheral blood. The receptor set was obtained from a human donor in a cohort sampled during active COVID-19.

The chain recombines TRBV11-3 with TRBJ2-3; 10 nucleotides agree with TRBD2. Per germline, CDR1 SGHNT and CDR2 YENEEA. The CDR3 has 13 residues. V lost 4 bases and J lost 7; bases outside the gene matches: 2. The chain's CDR3 is CASSSSGSYTQYF. As DNA, the CDR3 is TGTGCCAGCAGCTCTAGCGGGAGCTATACGCAGTATTTT.

This clone was observed a few times. This chain uses TRBV19 with TRBJ1-2, with 11 bases lining up with TRBD1. The germline CDR1 and CDR2 sequences are LNHDA and SQIVND (reference sequence). J gave up 8 bases and V 5 bases, and 7 bases lay outside the gene matches. The CDR3 covers 14 residues. CDR3 coding DNA: TGTGCCAGTAGTCTCAGGACAGGGGGCAGCGGCTACACCTTC. It codes for CASSLRTGGSGYTF. Filled out from reference TRBV19 and TRBJ1-2, the complete variable domain reads DGGITQSPKYLFRKEGQNVTLSCEQNLNHDAMYWYRQDPGQGLRLIYYSQIVNDFQKGDIAEGYSVSREKKESFPLTVTSAQKNPTAFYLCASSLRTGGSGYTFGSGTRLTVV.

The chain couples TRBV5-1 to TRBJ1-4; D is perhaps TRBD1 (5 bases). The V and J ends lost 1 base and 0 bases respectively, with 16 bases between them. The CDR3 runs 18 residues. Germline CDR1 and CDR2: SGHRS and YFSETQ. In nucleotides, the CDR3 is TGCGCCAGCAGCTTGTGGGGCAGAGCAGCAGCAACTAATGAAAAACTGTTTTTT. It yields the protein CASSLWGRAAATNEKLFF.

The chain recombines TRBV6-2 or TRBV6-3 with TRBJ2-7, with TRBD2 matching 11 bases. The germline CDR1 and CDR2 sequences are MNHEY and SVGEGT. The CDR3 extends over 16 amino acids. V was clipped by 4 bases and J by 1 base; unmatched bases: 6. The DNA of the CDR3 is TGTGCCAGCAGTTTCCCCACTAGCGGGAGATCCTACGAGCAGTACGTC. It encodes CASSFPTSGRSYEQYV.

This chain uses TRBV9 with TRBJ2-5, with no clear D. Germline CDR1 SGDLS, CDR2 YYNGEE. V was trimmed by 1 base and J by 2 bases, leaving 9 bases between them. CDR3 size: 14 residues. The chain's CDR3 is CASSVTPLQETQYF. Written as DNA, the CDR3 is TGTGCCAGCAGCGTAACGCCACTTCAAGAGACCCAGTACTTC.

The CDR3 DNA sequence: TGTGCCATCAGTGGGAGGCCCCACACTGAAGCTTTCTTT. Residues: CAISGRPHTEAFF. V usage is TRBV10-3 and J usage is TRBJ1-1; D is ambiguous. Trimming removed 4 bases from V and 3 bases from J, with 9 bases in between. This CDR3 has 13 residues. CDR1 and CDR2 (germline): ENHRY, SYGVKD.

This sequence joins TRBV5-4 and TRBJ2-4; perhaps TRBD2 as D (5 bases). The V gene lost 0 bases and the J gene lost 6 bases, with 13 bases spanning the gap. The CDR3 totals 15 residues. Germline CDR1 is SGHNT and CDR2 is YYREEE (reference sequence). The CDR3 DNA follows: TGTGCCAGCAGCTTGGGAGGCCTTGAGGGAAACATTCAGTACTTC. Amino acids: CASSLGGLEGNIQYF. Filled out from reference TRBV5-4 and TRBJ2-4, the complete variable domain reads ETGVTQSPTHLIKTRGQQVTLRCSSQSGHNTVSWYQQALGQGPQFIFQYYREEENGRGNFPPRFSGLQFPNYSSELNVNALELDDSALYLCASSLGGLEGNIQYFGAGTRLSVL.

The chain joins TRBV5-1 to TRBJ2-3; 10 nucleotides agree with TRBD2. CDR1 SGHRS and CDR2 YFSETQ come from the germline V gene. The CDR3 sequence is 16 residues long. V shed 4 bases and J 0 bases; nucleotides not matched to a gene: 5. CDR3 region: CASSGSGGASTDTQYF. The CDR3 bases are TGCGCCAGCAGCGGAAGCGGGGGGGCTAGCACAGATACGCAGTATTTT.

The rearrangement uses TRBV5-4 and TRBJ1-1; TRBD1 agrees at 10 bases. CDR1 SGHNT and CDR2 YYREEE come from the germline V gene (reference sequence). Trimming at V came to 3 bases and at J to 11 bases, leaving 4 bases not matched to a gene. CDR3 length: 12 residues. CDR3 sequence (DNA): TGTGCCAGCAGCTCTCCGGACAGGGGGGCTTTCTTT. Encoded protein: CASSSPDRGAFF.

V gene TRBV5-6 combines with J gene TRBJ1-1; 9 bases are a match to TRBD1. CDR3 size: 15 residues. Germline CDR1 reads SGHDT; CDR2 reads YYEEEE. The V and J ends lost 1 base and 4 bases, in that order; junction bases with no gene match: 5. CDR3: CASSLLDRGGTEAFF. CDR3 DNA sequence: TGTGCCAGCAGCTTGTTGGACAGGGGTGGCACTGAAGCTTTCTTT.

The chain combines TRBV7-9 with TRBJ2-2, with D unresolved. Trimming took off 3 bases at V and 6 bases at J, with 14 bases between the two ends. The CDR3 length is 15 residues. The germline V gene has CDR1 SEHNR and CDR2 FQNEAQ (reference sequence). CDR3 nucleotide sequence: TGTGCCAGCAGCTTCGATGCGGTCGTGGCCGGGGAGCTGTTTTTT. It specifies CASSFDAVVAGELFF. Complete variable domain (other parts from reference TRBV7-9 and TRBJ2-2): DTGVSQNPRHKITKRGQNVTFRCDPISEHNRLYWYRQTLGQGPEFLTYFQNEAQLEKSRLLSDRFSAERPKGSFSTLEIQRTEQGDSAMYLCASSFDAVVAGELFFGEGSRLTVL.

This rearrangement joins TRBV27 to TRBJ2-5; TRBD2 matches at 7 bases. This CDR3 comprises 15 residues. Trimming cost V 8 bases and J 0 bases; bases outside gene matches: 9. Germline CDR1 MNHEY, CDR2 SMNVEV (reference sequence). The CDR3, as DNA: TGTGCCAGCTGGGGGAGCGGGGAATACCAAGAGACCCAGTACTTC. Its protein product is CASWGSGEYQETQYF.

This clone was seen once. Here the CDR3 reads CASSYSRGRGYTF. Written as DNA, the CDR3 is TGTGCCAGCAGTTACTCGCGGGGCCGAGGCTACACCTTC. The chain couples TRBV6-5 to TRBJ1-2, with D possibly matching TRBD1 (5 bases). Germline CDR1 is MNHEY and CDR2 is SVGAGI. V shed 0 bases and J shed 8 bases, with 10 bases lying between them. This CDR3 spans 13 amino acids.